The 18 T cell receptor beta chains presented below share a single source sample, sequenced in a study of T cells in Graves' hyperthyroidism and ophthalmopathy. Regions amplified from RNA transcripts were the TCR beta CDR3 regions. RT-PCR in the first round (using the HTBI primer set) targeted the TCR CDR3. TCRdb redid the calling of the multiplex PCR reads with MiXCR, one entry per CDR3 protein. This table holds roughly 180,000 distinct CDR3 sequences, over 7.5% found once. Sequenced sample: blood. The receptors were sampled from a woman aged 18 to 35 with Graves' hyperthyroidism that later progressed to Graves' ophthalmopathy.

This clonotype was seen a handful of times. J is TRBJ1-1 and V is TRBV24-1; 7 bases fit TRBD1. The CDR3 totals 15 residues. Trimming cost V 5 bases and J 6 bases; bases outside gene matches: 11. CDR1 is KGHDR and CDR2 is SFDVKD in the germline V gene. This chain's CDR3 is CATSGSTGERAEAFF. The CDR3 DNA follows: TGTGCCACCAGTGGTTCTACAGGGGAACGCGCTGAAGCTTTCTTT.

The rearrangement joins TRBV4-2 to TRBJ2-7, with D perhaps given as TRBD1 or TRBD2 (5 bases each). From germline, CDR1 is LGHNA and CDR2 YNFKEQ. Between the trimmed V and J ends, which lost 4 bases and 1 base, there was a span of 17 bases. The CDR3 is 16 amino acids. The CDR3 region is CASSPLRGARSYEQYF. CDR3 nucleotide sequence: TGTGCCAGCAGCCCCCTTCGAGGGGCTCGATCCTACGAGCAGTACTTC.

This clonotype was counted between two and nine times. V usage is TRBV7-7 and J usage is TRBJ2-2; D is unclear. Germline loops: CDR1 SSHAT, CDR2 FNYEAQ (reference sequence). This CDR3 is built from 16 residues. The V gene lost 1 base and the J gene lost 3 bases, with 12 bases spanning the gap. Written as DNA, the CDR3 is TGTGCCAGCAGCTTAGTCGCGGACGGGTACACCGGGGAGCTGTTTTTT. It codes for CASSLVADGYTGELFF.

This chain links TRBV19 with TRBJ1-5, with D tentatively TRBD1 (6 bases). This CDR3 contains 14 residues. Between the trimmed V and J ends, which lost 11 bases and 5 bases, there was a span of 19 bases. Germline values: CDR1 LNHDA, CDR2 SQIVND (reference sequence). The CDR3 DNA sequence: TGTGCCTCACAACGGGGGGGCGGCGATCAGCCCCAGCATTTT. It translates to CASQRGGGDQPQHF.

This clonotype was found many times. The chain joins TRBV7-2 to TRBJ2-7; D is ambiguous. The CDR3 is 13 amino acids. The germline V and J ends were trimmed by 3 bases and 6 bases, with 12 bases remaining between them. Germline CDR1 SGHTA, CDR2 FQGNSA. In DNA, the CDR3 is TGTGCCAGCAGCTTTGGCCATTCAGCCGAGCAGTACTTC. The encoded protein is CASSFGHSAEQYF.

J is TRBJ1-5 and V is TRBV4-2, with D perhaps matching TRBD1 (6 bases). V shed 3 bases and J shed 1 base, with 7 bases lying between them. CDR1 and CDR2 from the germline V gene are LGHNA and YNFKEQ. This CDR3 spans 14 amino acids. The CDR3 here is CASSQDRSNQPQHF. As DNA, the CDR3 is TGTGCCAGCAGCCAGGACAGAAGCAATCAGCCCCAGCATTTT.

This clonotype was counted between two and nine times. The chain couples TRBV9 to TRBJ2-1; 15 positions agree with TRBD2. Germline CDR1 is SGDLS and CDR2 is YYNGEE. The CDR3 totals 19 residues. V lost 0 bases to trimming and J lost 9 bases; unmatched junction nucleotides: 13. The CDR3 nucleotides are TGTGCCAGCAGCGTAGCCCCGGGACTAGCGGGAGGACAAGTCGGTGAGCAGTTCTTC. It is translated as CASSVAPGLAGGQVGEQFF.

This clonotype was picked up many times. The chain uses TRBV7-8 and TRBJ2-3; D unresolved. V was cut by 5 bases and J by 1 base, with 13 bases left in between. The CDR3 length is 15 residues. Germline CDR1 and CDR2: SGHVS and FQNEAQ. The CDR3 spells CASSTTGPGTDTQYF. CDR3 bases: TGTGCCAGCAGCACCACCGGGCCGGGCACAGATACGCAGTATTTT.

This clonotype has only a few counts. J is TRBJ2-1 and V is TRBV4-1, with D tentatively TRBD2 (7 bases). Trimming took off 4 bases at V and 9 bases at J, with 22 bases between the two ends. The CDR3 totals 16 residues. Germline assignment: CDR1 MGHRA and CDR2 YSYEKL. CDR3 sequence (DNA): TGCGCCAGCAGCCGGCAGGTGGGGGGGCCTTTTGGTGAGCAGTTCTTC. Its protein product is CASSRQVGGPFGEQFF.

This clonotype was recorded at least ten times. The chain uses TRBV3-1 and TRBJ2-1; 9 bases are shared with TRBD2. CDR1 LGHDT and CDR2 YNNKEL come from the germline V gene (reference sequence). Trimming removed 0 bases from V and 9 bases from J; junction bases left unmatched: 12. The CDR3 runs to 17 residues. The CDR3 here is CASSQDWGSGRKSEQFF. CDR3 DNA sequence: TGTGCCAGCAGCCAAGATTGGGGTAGCGGGAGAAAAAGTGAGCAGTTCTTC.

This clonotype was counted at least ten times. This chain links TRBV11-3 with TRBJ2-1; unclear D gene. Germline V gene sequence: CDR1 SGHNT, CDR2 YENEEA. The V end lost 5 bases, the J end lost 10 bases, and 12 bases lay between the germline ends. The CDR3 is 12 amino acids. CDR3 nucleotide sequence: TGTGCCAGCAGCCGGACCGACGGAGAGCAGTTCTTC. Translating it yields CASSRTDGEQFF.

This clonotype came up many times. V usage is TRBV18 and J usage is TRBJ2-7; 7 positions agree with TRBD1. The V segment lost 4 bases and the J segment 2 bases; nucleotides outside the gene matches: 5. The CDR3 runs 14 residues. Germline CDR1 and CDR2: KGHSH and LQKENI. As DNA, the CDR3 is TGTGCCAGCTCACTGGGGACAGATCCCTACGAGCAGTACTTC. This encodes CASSLGTDPYEQYF.

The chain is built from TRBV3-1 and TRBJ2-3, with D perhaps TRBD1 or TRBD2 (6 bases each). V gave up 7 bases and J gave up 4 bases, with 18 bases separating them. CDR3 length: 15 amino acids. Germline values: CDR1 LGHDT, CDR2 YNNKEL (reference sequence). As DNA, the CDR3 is TGTGCCAGCACCGAGACGGGGGCTAGCGCAGATACGCAGTATTTT. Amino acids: CASTETGASADTQYF.

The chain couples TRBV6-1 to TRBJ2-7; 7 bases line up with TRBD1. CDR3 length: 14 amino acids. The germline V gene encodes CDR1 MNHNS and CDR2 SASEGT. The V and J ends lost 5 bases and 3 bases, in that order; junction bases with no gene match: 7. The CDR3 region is CASSQGQYDYEQYF. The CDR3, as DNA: TGTGCCAGCAGTCAGGGACAGTACGACTACGAGCAGTACTTC.

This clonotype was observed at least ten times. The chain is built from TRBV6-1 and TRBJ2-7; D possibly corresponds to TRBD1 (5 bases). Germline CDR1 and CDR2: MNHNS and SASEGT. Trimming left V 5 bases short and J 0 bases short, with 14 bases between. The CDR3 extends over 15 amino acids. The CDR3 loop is CASSSGRAPSYEQYF. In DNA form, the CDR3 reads TGTGCCAGCAGTTCCGGCAGGGCGCCCTCCTACGAGCAGTACTTC.

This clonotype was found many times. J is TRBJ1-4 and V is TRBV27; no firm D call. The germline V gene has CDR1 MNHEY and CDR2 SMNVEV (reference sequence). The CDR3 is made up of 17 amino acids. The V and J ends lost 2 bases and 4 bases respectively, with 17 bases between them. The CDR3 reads CASSLQGPPARNEKLFF. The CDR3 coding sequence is TGTGCCAGCAGTTTACAAGGTCCCCCAGCCCGTAATGAAAAACTGTTTTTT.

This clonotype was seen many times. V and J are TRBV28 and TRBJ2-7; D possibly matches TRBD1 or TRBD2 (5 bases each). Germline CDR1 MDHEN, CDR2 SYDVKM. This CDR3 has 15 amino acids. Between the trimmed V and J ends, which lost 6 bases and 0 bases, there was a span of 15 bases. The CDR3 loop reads CASRYPGRDSYEQYF. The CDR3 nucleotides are TGTGCCAGCAGATATCCGGGACGGGACTCCTACGAGCAGTACTTC.

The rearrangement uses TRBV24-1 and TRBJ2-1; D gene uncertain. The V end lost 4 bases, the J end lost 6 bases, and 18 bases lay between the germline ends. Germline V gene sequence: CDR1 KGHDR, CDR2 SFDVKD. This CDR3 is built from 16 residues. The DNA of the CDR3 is TGTGCCACCAGTGACCGCGACACGCACCCGATCAATGAGCAGTTCTTC. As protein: CATSDRDTHPINEQFF.